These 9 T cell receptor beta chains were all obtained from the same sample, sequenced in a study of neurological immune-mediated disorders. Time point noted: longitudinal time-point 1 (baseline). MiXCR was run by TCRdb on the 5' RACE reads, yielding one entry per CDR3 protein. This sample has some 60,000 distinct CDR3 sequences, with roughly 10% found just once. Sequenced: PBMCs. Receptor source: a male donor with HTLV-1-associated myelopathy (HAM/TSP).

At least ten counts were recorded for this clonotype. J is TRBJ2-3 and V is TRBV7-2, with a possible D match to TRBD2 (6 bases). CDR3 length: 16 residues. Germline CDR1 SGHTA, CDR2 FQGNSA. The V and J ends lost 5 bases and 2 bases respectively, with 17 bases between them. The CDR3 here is CASSPGGAGFTDTQYF. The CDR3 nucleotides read TGTGCCAGCAGCCCCGGGGGAGCCGGCTTCACAGATACGCAGTATTTT.

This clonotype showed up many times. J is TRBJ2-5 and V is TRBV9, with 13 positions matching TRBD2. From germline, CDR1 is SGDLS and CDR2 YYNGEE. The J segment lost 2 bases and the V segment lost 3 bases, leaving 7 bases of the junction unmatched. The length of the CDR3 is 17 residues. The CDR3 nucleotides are TGTGCCAGCAGCGACCACGGACTAGCGGGGGAACAAGAGACCCAGTACTTC. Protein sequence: CASSDHGLAGEQETQYF.

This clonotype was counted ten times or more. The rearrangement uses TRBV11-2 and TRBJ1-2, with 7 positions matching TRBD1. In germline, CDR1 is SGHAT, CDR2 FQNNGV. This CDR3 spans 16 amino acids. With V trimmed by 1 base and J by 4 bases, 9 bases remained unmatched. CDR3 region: CASSLANRGFGYGYTF. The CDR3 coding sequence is TGTGCCAGCAGCTTAGCCAACAGGGGTTTTGGCTATGGCTACACCTTC.

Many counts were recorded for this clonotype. CDR3 sequence: CASSVGIRDRGLAGLAGNEQFF. The CDR3 DNA is TGTGCCAGCAGCGTAGGGATCCGGGACAGGGGGCTCGCGGGGCTAGCCGGCAATGAGCAGTTCTTC. The chain combines TRBV9 with TRBJ2-1; TRBD1 agrees at 12 bases. Germline trimming cut 0 bases from V and 6 bases from J; bases unmatched to any gene: 22. This CDR3 is 22 amino acids long. CDR1 and CDR2 (germline): SGDLS, YYNGEE.

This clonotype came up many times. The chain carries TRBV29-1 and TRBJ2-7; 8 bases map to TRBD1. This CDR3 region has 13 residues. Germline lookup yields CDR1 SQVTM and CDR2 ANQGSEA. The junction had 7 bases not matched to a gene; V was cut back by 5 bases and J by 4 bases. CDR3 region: CSVSTGGNYEQYF. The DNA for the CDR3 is TGCAGCGTTAGCACAGGGGGTAATTACGAGCAGTACTTC.

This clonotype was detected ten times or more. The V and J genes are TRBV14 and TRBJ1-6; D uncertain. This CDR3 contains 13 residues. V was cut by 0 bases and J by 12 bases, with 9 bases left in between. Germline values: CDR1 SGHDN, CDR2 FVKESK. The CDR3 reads CASSQDGPGPLHF. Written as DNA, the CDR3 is TGTGCCAGCAGCCAAGATGGACCGGGACCCCTCCACTTT.

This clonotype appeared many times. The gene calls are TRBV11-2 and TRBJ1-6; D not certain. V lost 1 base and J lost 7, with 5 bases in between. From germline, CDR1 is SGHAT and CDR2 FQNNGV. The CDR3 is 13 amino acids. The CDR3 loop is CASSLVKNSPLHF. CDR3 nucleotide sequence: TGTGCCAGCAGCTTAGTCAAGAATTCACCCCTCCACTTT.

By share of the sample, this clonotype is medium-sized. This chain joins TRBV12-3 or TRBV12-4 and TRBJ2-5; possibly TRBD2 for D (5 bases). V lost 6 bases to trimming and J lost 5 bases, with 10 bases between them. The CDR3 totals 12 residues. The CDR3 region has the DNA TGTGCCAGCAGGCCCCCGGGGGAGACCCAGTACTTC. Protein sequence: CASRPPGETQYF.

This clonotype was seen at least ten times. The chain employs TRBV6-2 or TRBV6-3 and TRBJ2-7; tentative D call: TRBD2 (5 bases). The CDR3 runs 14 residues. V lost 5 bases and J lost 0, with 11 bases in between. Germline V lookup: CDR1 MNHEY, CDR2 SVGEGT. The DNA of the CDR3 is TGTGCCAGCAGTGCGGCGGGTACCTCCTACGAGCAGTACTTC. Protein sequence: CASSAAGTSYEQYF.